This paragraph covers one TCR beta chain sequence. Sequenced by immunoSEQ multiplex PCR; TCRdb stores in-frame clones only, minus some. The sample includes roughly 100,000 clones, about 91% of them seen just once. The data derive from a study of blood T cell repertoires in COVID-19. Background on the study: Samples taken during acute and convalescent COVID-19 were collected in the United States, Italy and Spain.

Germline values: CDR1 SGDLS, CDR2 YYNGEE. Trimming left V 0 bases short and J 3 bases short, with 6 bases between. The CDR3 has 14 amino acids. Sequenced material: peripheral blood. This clonotype was sampled from a man in his late teens or twenties with acute or convalescent COVID-19. The chain is built from TRBV9 and TRBJ2-2; D is undetermined. The CDR3 here is CASSVETYTGELFF. CDR3 sequence (DNA): TGTGCCAGCAGCGTAGAGACTTACACCGGGGAGCTGTTTTTT.